What follows are 11 T cell receptor beta chains derived from one specimen sequenced in a study of blood T cell repertoires in COVID-19. The repertoire was sequenced with immunoSEQ multiplex PCR; TCRdb's copy has only in-frame clones and lacks some. In the table there are fewer than 140,000 clones, over 55% of which are singletons. Sequencing input: peripheral blood. The source is a human donor with acute or convalescent COVID-19. The donor label of this sample is uncertain.

This chain links TRBV7-9 with TRBJ2-5; D gene uncertain. Germline CDR1 is SEHNR and CDR2 is FQNEAQ (reference sequence). The CDR3 runs to 14 residues. V lost 2 bases and J 2 bases, leaving 9 bases between the germline ends. CDR3 amino acids: CASSLLDKQETQYF. The CDR3 DNA follows: TGTGCCAGCAGCTTACTTGACAAGCAAGAGACCCAGTACTTC.

The chain links TRBV5-1 to TRBJ2-2, with 8 bases identical to TRBD2. After removal of 4 bases from V and 6 bases from J, the junction contained 14 bases not matched to a gene. The CDR3 extends over 17 amino acids. The germline V gene has CDR1 SGHRS and CDR2 YFSETQ. In DNA, the CDR3 is TGCGCCAGCAGCCCGACCGGGCGAGCGGGAGCCCCCGGGGAGCTGTTTTTT. It codes for CASSPTGRAGAPGELFF.

In its sample, this clone was seen once. The V and J genes are TRBV7-2 and TRBJ1-2; TRBD1 agrees at 9 bases. V dropped 5 bases and J dropped 7; count of bases not matched to a gene: 5. The CDR3 is 13 amino acids. Germline V gene sequence: CDR1 SGHTA, CDR2 FQGNSA. CDR3 nucleotide sequence: TGTGCCAGCAGCCCGGGACAGGGTGTTGGCTACACCTTC. Translating it yields CASSPGQGVGYTF.

This clone has just a few counts. The V gene is TRBV6-5, the J gene TRBJ1-1, with D possibly TRBD1 on 5 matching bases. The germline gives CDR1 MNHEY, CDR2 SVGAGI. V lost 6 bases to trimming and J lost 1 base, with 12 bases between them. The CDR3 sequence is 14 residues long. CDR3 bases: TGTGCCAGCAGGCCGATCAGGGAGAACACTGAAGCTTTCTTT. It codes for CASRPIRENTEAFF.

V gene TRBV6-5 combines with J gene TRBJ1-2, with D possibly matching TRBD1 (6 bases). This CDR3 region has 14 residues. Trimming removed 6 bases from V and 0 bases from J, with 11 bases in between. In germline, CDR1 is MNHEY, CDR2 SVGAGI. CDR3 DNA sequence: TGTGCCAGCAGCTGGGACAATTCTAACTATGGCTACACCTTC. Translated, it gives CASSWDNSNYGYTF.

The chain has TRBV10-2 and TRBJ2-5; 7 bases agree with TRBD1. V shed 3 bases and J 5 bases; nucleotides not matched to a gene: 12. Germline V gene data show CDR1 as WSHSY and CDR2 as SAAADI. CDR3 length: 16 amino acids. The CDR3 DNA reads as TGCGCCAGCAGTGAAACCCGGACAGGTCGGTGGGAGACCCAGTACTTC. It specifies CASSETRTGRWETQYF.

V gene TRBV25-1 combines with J gene TRBJ1-4; TRBD1 matches at 12 bases. The V gene's germline CDR1 is MGHDK and CDR2 SYGVNS. CDR3 length: 16 amino acids. The V gene end was trimmed by 4 bases and the J gene end by 2 bases; junction bases not matched to a gene: 2. CDR3 sequence reads: CASSAGQGATNEKLFF. The CDR3 nucleotides are TGTGCCAGCAGTGCGGGACAGGGGGCGACTAATGAAAAACTGTTTTTT.

The chain employs TRBV14 and TRBJ2-2; D is possibly TRBD1 (6 bases). This CDR3 is 15 amino acids long. V lost 4 bases to trimming and J lost 7 bases, with 16 bases between them. Per germline, CDR1 SGHDN and CDR2 FVKESK. The CDR3 region has the DNA TGTGCCAGCAGCCGGGTACAGGGACGTGACGGGGAGCTGTTTTTT. It specifies CASSRVQGRDGELFF.

This clone came up once. The chain employs TRBV6-6 and TRBJ2-7; D remains ambiguous. With 8 bases removed from V and 3 bases from J, the gap between germline ends came to 14 bases. The germline V gene has CDR1 MNHNY and CDR2 SVGAGI (reference sequence). The CDR3 is made up of 13 amino acids. The CDR3 DNA reads TGTGCCAGCTTGGAGAACAATAGCTACGAGCAGTACTTC. This translates into CASLENNSYEQYF.

This chain links TRBV5-1 with TRBJ2-3, with D possibly being TRBD2 (6 bases). Between the trimmed V and J ends, which lost 2 bases and 2 bases, there was a span of 12 bases. There are 15 residues in the CDR3. Germline CDR1 is SGHRS and CDR2 is YFSETQ. The CDR3 DNA reads TGCGCCAGCAGCTTAGGAGGGCTTAACACAGATACGCAGTATTTT. It codes for CASSLGGLNTDTQYF.

The genes are TRBV11-2 and TRBJ1-6; possibly TRBD1 for D (5 bases). CDR1 is SGHAT and CDR2 is FQNNGV in the germline V gene. Trimming removed 5 bases from V and 6 bases from J, with 14 bases in between. The CDR3 has 15 amino acids. CDR3 nucleotides: TGTGCCAGCAGCCCTAGCGGGGGGTTTAATTCACCCCTCCACTTT. It codes for CASSPSGGFNSPLHF.